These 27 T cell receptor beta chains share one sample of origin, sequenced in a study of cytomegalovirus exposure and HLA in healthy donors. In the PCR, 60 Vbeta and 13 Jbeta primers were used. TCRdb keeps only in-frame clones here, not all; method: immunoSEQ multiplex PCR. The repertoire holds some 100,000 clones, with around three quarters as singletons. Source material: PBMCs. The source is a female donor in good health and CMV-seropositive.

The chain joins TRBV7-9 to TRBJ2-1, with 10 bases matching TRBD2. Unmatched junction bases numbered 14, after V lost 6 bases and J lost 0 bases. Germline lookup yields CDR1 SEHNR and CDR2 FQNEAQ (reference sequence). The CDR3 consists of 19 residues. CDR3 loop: CASRSARTSGPSSYNEQFF. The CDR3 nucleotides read TGTGCCAGCAGGTCCGCCCGGACTAGCGGACCGAGCTCCTACAATGAGCAGTTCTTC.

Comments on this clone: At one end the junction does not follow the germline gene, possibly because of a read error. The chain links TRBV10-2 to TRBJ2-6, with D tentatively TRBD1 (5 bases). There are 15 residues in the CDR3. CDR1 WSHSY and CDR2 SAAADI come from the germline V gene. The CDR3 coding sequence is TGCGCCAGCAGTGATCGCACAACTGGGGCCAACGACCTGACTTTC. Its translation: CASSDRTTGANDLTF.

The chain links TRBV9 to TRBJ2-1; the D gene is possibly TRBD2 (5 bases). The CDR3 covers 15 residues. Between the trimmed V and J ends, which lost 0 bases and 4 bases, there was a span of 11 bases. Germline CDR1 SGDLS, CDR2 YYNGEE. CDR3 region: CASSVGSGLYNEQFF. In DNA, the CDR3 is TGTGCCAGCAGCGTAGGGAGCGGATTATACAATGAGCAGTTCTTC.

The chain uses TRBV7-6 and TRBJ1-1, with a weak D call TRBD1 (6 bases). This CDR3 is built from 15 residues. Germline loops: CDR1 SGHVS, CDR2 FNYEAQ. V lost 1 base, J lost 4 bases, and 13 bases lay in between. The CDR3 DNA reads TGTGCCAGCAGCTTAGTAGCCAGGGGTAGCACTGAAGCTTTCTTT. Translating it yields CASSLVARGSTEAFF.

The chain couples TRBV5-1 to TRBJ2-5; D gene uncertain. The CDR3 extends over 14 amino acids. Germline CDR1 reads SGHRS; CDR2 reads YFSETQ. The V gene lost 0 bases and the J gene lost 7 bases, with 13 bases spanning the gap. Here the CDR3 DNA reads TGCGCCAGCAGCTTGGCCCGTGCCCTCGGGACCCAGTACTTC. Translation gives CASSLARALGTQYF. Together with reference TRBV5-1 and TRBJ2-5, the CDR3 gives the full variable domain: KAGVTQTPRYLIKTRGQQVTLSCSPISGHRSVSWYQQTPGQGLQFLFEYFSETQRNKGNFPGRFSGRQFSNSRSEMNVSTLELGDSALYLCASSLARALGTQYFGPGTRLLVL.

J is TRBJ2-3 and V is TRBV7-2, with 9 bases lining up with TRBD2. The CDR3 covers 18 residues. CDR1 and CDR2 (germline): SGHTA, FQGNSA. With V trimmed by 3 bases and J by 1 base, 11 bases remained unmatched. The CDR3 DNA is TGTGCCAGCAGCTTGACTGATAGCGGGAGAGGGGGCACAGATACGCAGTATTTT. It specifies CASSLTDSGRGGTDTQYF.

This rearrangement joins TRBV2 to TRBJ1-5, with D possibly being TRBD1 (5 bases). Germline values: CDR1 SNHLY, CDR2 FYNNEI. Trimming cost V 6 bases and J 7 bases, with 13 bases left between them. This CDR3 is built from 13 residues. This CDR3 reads CASSLQGGQPQHF. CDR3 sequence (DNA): TGTGCCAGCAGCCTCCAGGGTGGCCAGCCCCAGCATTTT.

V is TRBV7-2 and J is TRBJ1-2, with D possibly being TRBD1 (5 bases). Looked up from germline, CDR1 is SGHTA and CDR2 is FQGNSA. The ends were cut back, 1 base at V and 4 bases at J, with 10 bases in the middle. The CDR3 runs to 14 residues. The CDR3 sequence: CASSLVTAIYGYTF. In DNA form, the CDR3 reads TGTGCCAGCAGCTTAGTGACAGCCATCTATGGCTACACCTTC.

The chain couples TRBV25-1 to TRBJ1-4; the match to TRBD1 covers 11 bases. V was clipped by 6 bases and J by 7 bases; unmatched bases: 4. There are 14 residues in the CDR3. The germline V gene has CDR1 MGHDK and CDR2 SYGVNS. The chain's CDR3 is CASSAGQGGEKLFF. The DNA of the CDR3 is TGTGCCAGCAGCGCGGGACAGGGGGGTGAAAAACTGTTTTTT.

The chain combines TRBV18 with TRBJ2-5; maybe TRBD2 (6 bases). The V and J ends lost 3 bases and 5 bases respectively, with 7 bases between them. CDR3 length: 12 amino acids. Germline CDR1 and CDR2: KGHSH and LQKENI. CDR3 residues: CASSPAGETQYF. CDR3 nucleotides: TGTGCCAGCTCACCTGCGGGGGAGACCCAGTACTTC.

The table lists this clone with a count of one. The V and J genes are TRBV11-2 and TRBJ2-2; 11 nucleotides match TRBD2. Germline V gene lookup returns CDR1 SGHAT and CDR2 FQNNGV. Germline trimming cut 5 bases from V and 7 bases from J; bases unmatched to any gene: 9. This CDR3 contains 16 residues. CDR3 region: CASSGALAGGNGELFF. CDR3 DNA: TGTGCCAGCAGCGGGGCCCTAGCGGGAGGCAACGGGGAGCTGTTTTTT.

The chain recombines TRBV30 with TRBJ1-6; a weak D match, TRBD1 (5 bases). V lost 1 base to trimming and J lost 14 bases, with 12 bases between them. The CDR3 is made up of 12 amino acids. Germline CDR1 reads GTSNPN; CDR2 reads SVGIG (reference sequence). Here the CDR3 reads CAWSGLGLSLHF. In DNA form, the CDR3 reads TGTGCCTGGAGTGGTCTGGGGCTGTCCCTCCACTTT. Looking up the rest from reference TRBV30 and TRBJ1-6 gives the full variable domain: SQTIHQWPATLVQPVGSPLSLECTVEGTSNPNLYWYRQAAGRGLQLLFYSVGIGQISSEVPQNLSASRPQDRQFILSSKKLLLSDSGFYLCAWSGLGLSLHFGNGTRLTVT.

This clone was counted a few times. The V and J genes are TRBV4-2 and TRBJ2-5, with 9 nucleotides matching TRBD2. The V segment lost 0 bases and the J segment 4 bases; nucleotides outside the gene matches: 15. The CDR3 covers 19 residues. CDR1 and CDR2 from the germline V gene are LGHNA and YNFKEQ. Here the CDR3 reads CASSQDGSGRPSIGETQYF. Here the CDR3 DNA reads TGTGCCAGCAGCCAAGATGGGAGCGGGAGGCCTTCTATAGGAGAGACCCAGTACTTC.

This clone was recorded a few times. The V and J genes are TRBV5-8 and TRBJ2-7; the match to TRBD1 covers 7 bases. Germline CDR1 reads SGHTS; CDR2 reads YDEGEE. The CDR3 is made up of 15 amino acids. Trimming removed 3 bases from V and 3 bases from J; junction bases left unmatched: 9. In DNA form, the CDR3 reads TGTGCCAGCAGCTCGCCGGGACAGCTGATCTACGAGCAGTACTTC. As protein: CASSSPGQLIYEQYF.

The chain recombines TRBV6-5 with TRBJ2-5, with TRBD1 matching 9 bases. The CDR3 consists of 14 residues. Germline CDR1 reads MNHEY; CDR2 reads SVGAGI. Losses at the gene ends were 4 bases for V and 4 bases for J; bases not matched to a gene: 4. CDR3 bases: TGTGCCAGCAGTTTACAGGGGGCCGGAGAGACCCAGTACTTC. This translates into CASSLQGAGETQYF.

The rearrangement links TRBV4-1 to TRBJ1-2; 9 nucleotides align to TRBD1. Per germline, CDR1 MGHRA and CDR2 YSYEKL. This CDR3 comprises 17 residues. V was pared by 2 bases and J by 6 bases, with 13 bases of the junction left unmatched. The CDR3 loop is CASSQRTGTGKVDGYTF. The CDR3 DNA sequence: TGCGCCAGCAGCCAACGTACCGGGACAGGGAAAGTGGATGGCTACACCTTC.

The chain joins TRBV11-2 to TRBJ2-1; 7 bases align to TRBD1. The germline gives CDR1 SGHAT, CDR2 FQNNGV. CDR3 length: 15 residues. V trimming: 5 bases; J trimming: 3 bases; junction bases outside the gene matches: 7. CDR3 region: CASSPDGTDYNEQFF. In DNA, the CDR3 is TGTGCCAGCAGCCCAGACGGGACAGACTACAATGAGCAGTTCTTC.

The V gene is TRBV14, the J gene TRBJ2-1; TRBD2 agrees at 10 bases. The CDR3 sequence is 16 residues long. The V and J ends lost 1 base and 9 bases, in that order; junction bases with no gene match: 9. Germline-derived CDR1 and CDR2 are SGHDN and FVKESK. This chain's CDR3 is CASSQVAGGGKGEQFF. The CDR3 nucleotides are TGTGCCAGCAGCCAAGTAGCGGGAGGTGGGAAGGGTGAGCAGTTCTTC. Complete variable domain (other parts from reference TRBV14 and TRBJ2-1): EAGVTQFPSHSVIEKGQTVTLRCDPISGHDNLYWYRRVMGKEIKFLLHFVKESKQDESGMPNNRFLAERTGGTYSTLKVQPAELEDSGVYFCASSQVAGGGKGEQFFGPGTRLTVL.

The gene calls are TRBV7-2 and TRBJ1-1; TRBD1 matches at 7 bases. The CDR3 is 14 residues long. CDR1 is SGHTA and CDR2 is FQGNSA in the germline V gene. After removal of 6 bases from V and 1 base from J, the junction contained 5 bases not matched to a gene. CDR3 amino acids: CASRYSGGNTEAFF. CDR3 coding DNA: TGTGCCAGCAGATATTCAGGGGGGAACACTGAAGCTTTCTTT.

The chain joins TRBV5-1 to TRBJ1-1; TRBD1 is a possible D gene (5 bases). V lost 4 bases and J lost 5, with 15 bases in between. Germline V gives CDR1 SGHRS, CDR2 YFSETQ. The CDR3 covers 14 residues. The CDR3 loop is CASSEDMFGTEAFF. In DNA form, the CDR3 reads TGCGCCAGCAGCGAGGACATGTTTGGTACTGAAGCTTTCTTT.

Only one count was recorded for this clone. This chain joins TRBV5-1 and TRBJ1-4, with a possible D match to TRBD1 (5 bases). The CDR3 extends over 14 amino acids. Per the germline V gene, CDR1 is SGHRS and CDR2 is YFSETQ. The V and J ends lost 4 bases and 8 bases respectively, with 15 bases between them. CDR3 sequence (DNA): TGCGCCAGCAGCCTGTCGGAGGGGCGAGAAAAACTGTTTTTT. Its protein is CASSLSEGREKLFF. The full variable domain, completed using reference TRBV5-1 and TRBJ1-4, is KAGVTQTPRYLIKTRGQQVTLSCSPISGHRSVSWYQQTPGQGLQFLFEYFSETQRNKGNFPGRFSGRQFSNSRSEMNVSTLELGDSALYLCASSLSEGREKLFFGSGTQLSVL.

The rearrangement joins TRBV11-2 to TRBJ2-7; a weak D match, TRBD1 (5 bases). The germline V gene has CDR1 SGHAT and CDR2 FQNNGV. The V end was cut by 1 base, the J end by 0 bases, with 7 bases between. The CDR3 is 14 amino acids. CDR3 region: CASSLGTGSYEQYF. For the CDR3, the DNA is TGTGCCAGCAGCTTAGGTACAGGCTCCTACGAGCAGTACTTC.

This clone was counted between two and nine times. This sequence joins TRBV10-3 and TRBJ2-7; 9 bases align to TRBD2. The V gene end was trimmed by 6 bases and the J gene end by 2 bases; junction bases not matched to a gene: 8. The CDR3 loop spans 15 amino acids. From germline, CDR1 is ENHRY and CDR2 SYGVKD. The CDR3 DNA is TGTGCCATCAGCCCTCGACTAGCGGCTACCTACGAGCAGTACTTC. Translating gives CAISPRLAATYEQYF.

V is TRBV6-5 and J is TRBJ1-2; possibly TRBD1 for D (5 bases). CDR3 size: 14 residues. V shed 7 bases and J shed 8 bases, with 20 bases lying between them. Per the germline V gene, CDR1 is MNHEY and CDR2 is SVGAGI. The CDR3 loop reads CASTQQPTAGGYTF. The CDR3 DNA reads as TGTGCCAGCACCCAACAACCGACAGCTGGGGGCTACACCTTC.

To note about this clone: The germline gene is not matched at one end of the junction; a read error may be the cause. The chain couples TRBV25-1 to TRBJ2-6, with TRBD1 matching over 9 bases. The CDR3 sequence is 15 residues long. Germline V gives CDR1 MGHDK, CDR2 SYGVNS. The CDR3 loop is CATGQGLPGANGLTF. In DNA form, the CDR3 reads TGTGCCACCGGACAGGGGCTCCCTGGGGCCAACGGCCTGACTTTC.

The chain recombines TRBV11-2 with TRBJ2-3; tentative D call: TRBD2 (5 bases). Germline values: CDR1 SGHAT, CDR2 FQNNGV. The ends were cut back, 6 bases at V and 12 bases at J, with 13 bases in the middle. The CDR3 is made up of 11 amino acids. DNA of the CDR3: TGTGCCAGCAGATCAGGAGGAATCCAGTATTTT. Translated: CASRSGGIQYF.

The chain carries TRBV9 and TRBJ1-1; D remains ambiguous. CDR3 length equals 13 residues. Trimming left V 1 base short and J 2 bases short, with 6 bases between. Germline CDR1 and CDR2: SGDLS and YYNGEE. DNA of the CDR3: TGTGCCAGCAGCGTACGGGGAAACACTGAAGCTTTCTTT. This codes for CASSVRGNTEAFF.